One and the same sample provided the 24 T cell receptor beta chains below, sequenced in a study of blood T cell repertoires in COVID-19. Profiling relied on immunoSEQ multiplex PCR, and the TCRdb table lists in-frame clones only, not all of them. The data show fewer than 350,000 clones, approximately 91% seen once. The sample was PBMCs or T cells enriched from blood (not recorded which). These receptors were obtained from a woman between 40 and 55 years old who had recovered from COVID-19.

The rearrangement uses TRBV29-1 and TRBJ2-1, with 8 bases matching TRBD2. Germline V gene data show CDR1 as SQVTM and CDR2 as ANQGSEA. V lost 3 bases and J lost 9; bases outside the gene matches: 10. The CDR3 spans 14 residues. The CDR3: CSVEGSGSRGEQFF. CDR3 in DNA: TGCAGCGTTGAGGGGAGCGGGAGCCGCGGTGAGCAGTTCTTC.

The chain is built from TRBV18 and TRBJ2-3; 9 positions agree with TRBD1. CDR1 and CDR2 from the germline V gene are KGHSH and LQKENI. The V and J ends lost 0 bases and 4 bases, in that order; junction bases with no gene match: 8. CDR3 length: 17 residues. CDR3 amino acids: CASSPPEGTGLADTQYF. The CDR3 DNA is TGTGCCAGCTCACCACCGGAGGGGACAGGGCTCGCAGATACGCAGTATTTT.

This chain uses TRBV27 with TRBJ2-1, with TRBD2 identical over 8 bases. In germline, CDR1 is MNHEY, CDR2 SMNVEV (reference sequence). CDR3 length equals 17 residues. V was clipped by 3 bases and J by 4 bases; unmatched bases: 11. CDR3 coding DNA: TGTGCCAGCAGTTTTTCCTCGGGGGGGTTCGGTTACAATGAGCAGTTCTTC. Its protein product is CASSFSSGGFGYNEQFF.

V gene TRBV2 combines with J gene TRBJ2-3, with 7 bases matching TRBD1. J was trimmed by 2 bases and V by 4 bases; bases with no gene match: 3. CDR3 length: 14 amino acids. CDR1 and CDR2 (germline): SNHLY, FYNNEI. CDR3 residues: CASSVQGPTDTQYF. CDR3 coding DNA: TGTGCCAGCAGTGTACAGGGGCCCACAGATACGCAGTATTTT.

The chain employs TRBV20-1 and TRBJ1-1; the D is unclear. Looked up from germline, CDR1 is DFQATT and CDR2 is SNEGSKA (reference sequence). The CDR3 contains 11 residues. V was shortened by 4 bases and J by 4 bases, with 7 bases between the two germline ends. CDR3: CSATLSTEAFF. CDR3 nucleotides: TGCAGTGCTACCCTGAGCACTGAAGCTTTCTTT.

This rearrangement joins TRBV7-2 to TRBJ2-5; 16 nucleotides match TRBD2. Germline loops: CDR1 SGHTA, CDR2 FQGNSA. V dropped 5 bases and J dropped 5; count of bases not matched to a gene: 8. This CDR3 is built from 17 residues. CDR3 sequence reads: CASSPPGLAGGLETQYF. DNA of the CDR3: TGTGCCAGCAGCCCGCCGGGACTAGCGGGGGGGCTGGAGACCCAGTACTTC.

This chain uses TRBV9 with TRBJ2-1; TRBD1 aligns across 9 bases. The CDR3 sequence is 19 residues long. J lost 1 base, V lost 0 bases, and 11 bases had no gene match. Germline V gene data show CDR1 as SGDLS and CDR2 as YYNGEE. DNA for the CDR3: TGTGCCAGCAGCGTAGGCCGAAACCCGGGACAGGGATCCTACAATGAGCAGTTCTTC. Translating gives CASSVGRNPGQGSYNEQFF.

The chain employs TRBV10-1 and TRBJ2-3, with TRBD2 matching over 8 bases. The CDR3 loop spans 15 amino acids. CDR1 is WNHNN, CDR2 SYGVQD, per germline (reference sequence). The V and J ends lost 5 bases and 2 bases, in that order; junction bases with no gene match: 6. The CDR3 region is CASSPSGSSTDTQYF. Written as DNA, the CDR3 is TGCGCCAGCAGTCCTAGCGGGTCCTCCACAGATACGCAGTATTTT.

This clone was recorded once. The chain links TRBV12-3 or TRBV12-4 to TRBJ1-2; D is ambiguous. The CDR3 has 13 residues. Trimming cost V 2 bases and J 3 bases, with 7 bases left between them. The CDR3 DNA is TGTGCCAGCAGTTTAAGTCTAGACTATGGCTACACCTTC. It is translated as CASSLSLDYGYTF.

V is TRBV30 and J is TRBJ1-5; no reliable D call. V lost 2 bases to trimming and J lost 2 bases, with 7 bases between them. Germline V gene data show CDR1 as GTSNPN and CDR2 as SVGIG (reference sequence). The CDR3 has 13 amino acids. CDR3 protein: CAWSPEGNQPQHF. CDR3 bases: TGTGCCTGGAGTCCAGAGGGCAATCAGCCCCAGCATTTT.

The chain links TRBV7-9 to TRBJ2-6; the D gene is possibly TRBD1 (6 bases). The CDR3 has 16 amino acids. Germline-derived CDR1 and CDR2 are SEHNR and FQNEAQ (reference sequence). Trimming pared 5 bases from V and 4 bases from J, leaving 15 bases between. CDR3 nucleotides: TGTGCCAGCAGCCACTCCACAGGGCACGGGGCCAACGTCCTGACTTTC. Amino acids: CASSHSTGHGANVLTF.

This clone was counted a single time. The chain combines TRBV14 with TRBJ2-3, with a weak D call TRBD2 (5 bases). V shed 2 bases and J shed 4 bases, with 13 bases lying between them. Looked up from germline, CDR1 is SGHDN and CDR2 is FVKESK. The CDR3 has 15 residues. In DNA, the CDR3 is TGTGCCAGCAGCCAAATAGCTCTAGCCCCAGATACGCAGTATTTT. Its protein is CASSQIALAPDTQYF.

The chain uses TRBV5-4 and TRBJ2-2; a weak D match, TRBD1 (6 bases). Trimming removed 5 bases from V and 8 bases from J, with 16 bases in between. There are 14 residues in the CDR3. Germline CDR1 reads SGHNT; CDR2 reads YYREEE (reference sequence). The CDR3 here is CASRKQGTKGELFF. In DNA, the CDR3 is TGTGCCAGCAGGAAACAGGGAACGAAAGGGGAGCTGTTTTTT.

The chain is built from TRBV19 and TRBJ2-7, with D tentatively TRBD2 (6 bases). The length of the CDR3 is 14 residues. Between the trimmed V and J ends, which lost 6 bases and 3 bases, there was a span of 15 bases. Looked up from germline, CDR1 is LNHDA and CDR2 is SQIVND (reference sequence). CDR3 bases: TGTGCCAGTAGCGCGGGACCGCGGATCTACGAGCAGTACTTC. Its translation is CASSAGPRIYEQYF.

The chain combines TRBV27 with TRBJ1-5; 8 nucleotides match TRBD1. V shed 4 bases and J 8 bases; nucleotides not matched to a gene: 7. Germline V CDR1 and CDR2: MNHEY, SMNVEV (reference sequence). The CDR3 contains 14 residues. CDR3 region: CASSYDRGKKPQHF. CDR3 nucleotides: TGTGCCAGCAGTTACGACAGGGGAAAAAAGCCCCAGCATTTT.

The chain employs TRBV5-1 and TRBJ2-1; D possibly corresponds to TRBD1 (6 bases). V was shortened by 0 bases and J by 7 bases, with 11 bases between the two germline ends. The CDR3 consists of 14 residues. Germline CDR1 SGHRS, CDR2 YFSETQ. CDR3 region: CASSLETGRNEQFF. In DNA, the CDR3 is TGCGCCAGCAGCTTGGAGACAGGAAGAAATGAGCAGTTCTTC. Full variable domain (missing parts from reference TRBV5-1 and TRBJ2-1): KAGVTQTPRYLIKTRGQQVTLSCSPISGHRSVSWYQQTPGQGLQFLFEYFSETQRNKGNFPGRFSGRQFSNSRSEMNVSTLELGDSALYLCASSLETGRNEQFFGPGTRLTVL.

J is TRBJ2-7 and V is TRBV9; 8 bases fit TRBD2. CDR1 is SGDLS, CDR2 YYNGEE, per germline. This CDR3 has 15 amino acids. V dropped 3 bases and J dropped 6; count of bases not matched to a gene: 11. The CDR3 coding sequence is TGTGCCAGCAGCGCTGGAGCGGGAGTAAACAGCGAGCAGTACTTC. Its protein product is CASSAGAGVNSEQYF. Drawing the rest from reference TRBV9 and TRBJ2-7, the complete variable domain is DSGVTQTPKHLITATGQRVTLRCSPRSGDLSVYWYQQSLDQGLQFLIQYYNGEERAKGNILERFSAQQFPDLHSELNLSSLELGDSALYFCASSAGAGVNSEQYFGPGTRLTVT.

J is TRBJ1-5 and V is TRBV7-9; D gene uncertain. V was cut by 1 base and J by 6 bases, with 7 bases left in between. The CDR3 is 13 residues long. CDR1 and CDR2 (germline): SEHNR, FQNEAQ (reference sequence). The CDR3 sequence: CASSLDGLQPQHF. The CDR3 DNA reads TGTGCCAGCAGCTTAGATGGCCTTCAGCCCCAGCATTTT.

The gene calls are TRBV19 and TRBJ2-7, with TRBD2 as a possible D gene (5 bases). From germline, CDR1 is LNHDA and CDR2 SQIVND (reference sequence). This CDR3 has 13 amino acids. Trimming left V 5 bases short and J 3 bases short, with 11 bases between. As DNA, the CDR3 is TGTGCCAGTAGTCCCCGCGGGTTCTACGAGCAGTACTTC. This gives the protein CASSPRGFYEQYF.

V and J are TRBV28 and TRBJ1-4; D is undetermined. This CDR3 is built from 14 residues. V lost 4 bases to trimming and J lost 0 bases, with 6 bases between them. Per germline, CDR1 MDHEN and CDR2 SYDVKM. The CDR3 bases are TGTGCCAGCAGTTATACTTCAACTAATGAAAAACTGTTTTTT. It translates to CASSYTSTNEKLFF.

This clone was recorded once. CDR3 DNA: TGTGCCAGTAGTATAAATCGGGAATCCTATGGCTACACCTTC. Protein product: CASSINRESYGYTF. V and J are TRBV19 and TRBJ1-2; no firm D call. The V end was cut by 2 bases, the J end by 4 bases, with 11 bases between. CDR1 and CDR2 (germline): LNHDA, SQIVND (reference sequence). The CDR3 has 14 amino acids.

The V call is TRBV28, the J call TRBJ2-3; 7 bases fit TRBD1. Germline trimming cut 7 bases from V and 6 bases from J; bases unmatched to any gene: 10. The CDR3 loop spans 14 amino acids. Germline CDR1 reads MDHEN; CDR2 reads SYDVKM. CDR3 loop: CASTPGQRTDTQYF. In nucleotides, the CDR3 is TGTGCCAGCACGCCGGGACAGAGAACGGATACGCAGTATTTT.

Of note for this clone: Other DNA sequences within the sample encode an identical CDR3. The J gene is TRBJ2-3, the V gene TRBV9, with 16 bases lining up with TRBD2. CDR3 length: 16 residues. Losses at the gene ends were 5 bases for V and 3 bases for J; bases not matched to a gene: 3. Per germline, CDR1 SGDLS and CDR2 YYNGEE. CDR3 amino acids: CASSGTSGRGTDTQYF. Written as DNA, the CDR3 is TGTGCCAGCAGTGGGACTAGCGGGAGGGGGACAGATACGCAGTATTTT.

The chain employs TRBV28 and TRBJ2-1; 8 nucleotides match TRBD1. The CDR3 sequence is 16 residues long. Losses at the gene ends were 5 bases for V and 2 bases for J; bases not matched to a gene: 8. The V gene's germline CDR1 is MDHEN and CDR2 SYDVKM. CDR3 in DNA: TGTGCCAGCAGTCCCCGCACAGGGGGAGCCTACAATGAGCAGTTCTTC. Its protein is CASSPRTGGAYNEQFF.